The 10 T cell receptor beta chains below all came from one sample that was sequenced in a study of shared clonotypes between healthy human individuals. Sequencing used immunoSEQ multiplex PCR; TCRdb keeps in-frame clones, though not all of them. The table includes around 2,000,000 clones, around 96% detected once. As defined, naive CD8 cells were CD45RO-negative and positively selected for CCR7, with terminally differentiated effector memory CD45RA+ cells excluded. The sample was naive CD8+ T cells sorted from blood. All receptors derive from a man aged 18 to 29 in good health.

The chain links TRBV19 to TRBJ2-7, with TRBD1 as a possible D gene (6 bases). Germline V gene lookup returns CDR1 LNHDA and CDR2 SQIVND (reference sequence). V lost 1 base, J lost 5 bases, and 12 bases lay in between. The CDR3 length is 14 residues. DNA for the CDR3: TGTGCCAGTAGTATAGTCACAGGGTTCCACGAGCAGTACTTC. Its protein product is CASSIVTGFHEQYF.

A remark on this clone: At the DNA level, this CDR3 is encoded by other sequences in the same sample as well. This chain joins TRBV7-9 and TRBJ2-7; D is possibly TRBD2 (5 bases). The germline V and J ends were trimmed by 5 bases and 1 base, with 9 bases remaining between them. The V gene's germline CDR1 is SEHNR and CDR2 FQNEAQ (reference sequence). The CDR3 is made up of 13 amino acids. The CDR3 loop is CASSPGNSYEQYF. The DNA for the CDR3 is TGTGCCAGCAGCCCCGGGAATTCCTACGAGCAGTACTTC.

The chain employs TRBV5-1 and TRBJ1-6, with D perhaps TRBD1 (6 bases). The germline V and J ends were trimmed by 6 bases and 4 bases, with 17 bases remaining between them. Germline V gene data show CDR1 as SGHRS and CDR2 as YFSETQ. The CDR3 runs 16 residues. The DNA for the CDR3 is TGCGCCAGCAAGCTTGCCCTACAGGGTTATAATTCACCCCTCCACTTT. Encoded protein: CASKLALQGYNSPLHF.

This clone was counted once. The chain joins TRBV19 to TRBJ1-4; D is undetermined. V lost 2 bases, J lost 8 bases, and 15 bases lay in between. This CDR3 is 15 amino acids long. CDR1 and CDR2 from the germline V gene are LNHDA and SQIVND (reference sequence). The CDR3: CASSIWEPSGEKLFF. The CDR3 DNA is TGTGCCAGTAGTATATGGGAACCCTCTGGGGAAAAACTGTTTTTT.

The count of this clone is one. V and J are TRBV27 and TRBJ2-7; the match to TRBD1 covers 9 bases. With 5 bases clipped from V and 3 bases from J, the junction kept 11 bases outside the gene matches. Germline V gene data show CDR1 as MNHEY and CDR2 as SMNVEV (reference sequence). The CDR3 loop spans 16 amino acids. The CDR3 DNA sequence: TGTGCCAGCAGTCCGGGACAGGGCCCTACTCTCTACGAGCAGTACTTC. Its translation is CASSPGQGPTLYEQYF.

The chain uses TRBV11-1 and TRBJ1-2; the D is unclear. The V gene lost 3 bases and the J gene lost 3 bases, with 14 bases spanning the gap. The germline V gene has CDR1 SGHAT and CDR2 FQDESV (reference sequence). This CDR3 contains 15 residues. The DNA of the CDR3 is TGTGCCAGCAGCTTCTTGGAGGGAAGCTACTATGGCTACACCTTC. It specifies CASSFLEGSYYGYTF.

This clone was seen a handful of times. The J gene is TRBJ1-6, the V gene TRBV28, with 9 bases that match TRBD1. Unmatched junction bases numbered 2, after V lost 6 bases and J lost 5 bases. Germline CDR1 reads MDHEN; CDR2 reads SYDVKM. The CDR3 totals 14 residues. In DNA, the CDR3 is TGTGCCAGCAGGAGGACAGGGGATAATTCACCCCTCCACTTT. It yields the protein CASRRTGDNSPLHF.

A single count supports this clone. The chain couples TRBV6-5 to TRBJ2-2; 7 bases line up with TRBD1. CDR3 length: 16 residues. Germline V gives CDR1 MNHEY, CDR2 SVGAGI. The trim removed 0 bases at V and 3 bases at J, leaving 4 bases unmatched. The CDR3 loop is CASSYSRDRYTGELFF. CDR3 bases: TGTGCCAGCAGTTACTCCAGGGACAGATACACCGGGGAGCTGTTTTTT.

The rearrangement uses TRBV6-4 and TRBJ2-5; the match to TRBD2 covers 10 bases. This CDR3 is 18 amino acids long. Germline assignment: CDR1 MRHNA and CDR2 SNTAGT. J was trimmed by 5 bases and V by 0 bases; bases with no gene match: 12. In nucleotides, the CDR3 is TGTGCCAGCAGTGACTCGGAGCGGGAGGGAAATGTGGGCGAGACCCAGTACTTC. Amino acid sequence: CASSDSEREGNVGETQYF.

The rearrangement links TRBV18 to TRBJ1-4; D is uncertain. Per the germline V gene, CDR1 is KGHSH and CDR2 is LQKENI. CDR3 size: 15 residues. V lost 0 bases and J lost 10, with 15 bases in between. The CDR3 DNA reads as TGTGCCAGCTCACCACCGATTCTCGGGGTAGGAAAACTGTTTTTT. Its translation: CASSPPILGVGKLFF.